This TCR beta chain is drawn from a study of T cell responses to AZD1222 COVID-19 vaccine. A note on this clone: Its matching antigen is unknown.

Notes on the study in general: Spike as a whole was targeted by vaccine-associated CD4 TCRs, dominant at 160-218 and 743-854. Most donors were white British, females outnumbered males, and clonal diversity was possibly underestimated.

Sequencing was performed with immunoSEQ multiplex PCR; in TCRdb, only in-frame clones are kept and a portion is missing. The sample lists about 84,000 clones; more than 70% were seen once. The V gene's germline CDR1 is MNHEY and CDR2 SVGAGI. Trimming removed 11 bases from V and 4 bases from J, with 15 bases in between. The CDR3 totals 13 residues. The sequence came from an adult who received the AZD1222 COVID-19 vaccine. Source: peripheral blood, taken 28 days after the second AZD1222 dose. This chain links TRBV6-5 with TRBJ1-3; D is possibly TRBD1 (6 bases). Here the CDR3 DNA reads TGTGCCGGCCGGCGGGGGGCCGGAAACACCATATATTTT. The encoded protein is CAGRRGAGNTIYF.